This is a list of T cell receptor beta chains from one sample in a study of blood T cell repertoires in COVID-19. Here immunoSEQ multiplex PCR was the method, and the copy in TCRdb shows in-frame clones only, minus some. Of 120,000 to 150,000 clones listed, about 90% are singletons. The sample taken for sequencing was peripheral blood. These receptors all stem from a man older than 75 with acute or convalescent COVID-19. Each CDR3 is given with its conserved first and last residue. D genes are given only for firm matches. Clone size, where shown, is once, few, many, or a class for clones that have expanded.

TRBJ2-7	TRBD1	15	-	TRBV11-2	TGTGCCAGCAGCTTAGGGGGACAGGTAATCTACGAGCAGTACTTC	CASSLGGQVIYEQYF
TRBJ2-4	-	15	-	TRBV19	TGTGCCAGTAGTATTCTGTACTCGTCCAAAAACATTCAGTACTTC	CASSILYSSKNIQYF
TRBJ2-7	-	15	once	TRBV6-4	TGTGCCAGCAGTGACGTCCGAGGGATGGGCTACGAGCAGTACTTC	CASSDVRGMGYEQYF
TRBJ2-5	TRBD1	15	-	TRBV7-9	TGTGCCAGCAGCGACAGGGGGGACAGTCAAGAGACCCAGTACTTC	CASSDRGDSQETQYF
TRBJ1-6	TRBD1	14	-	TRBV5-1	TGCGCCAGCAGGTGGGACAGGGAGAGCTCACCCCTCCACTTT	CASRWDRESSPLHF
TRBJ2-3	-	15	once	TRBV5-1	TGCGCCAGCAGCTTGGGGACAGCTAGCACAGATACGCAGTATTTT	CASSLGTASTDTQYF
TRBJ2-2	-	18	-	TRBV19	TGTGCCAGTAGTATCTCCAGTAGGTCCAGGGTTGTTCCCGGGGAGCTGTTTTTT	CASSISSRSRVVPGELFF
TRBJ2-3	-	14	-	TRBV9	TGTGCCAGCAGCGTCGACTACCTCACAGATACGCAGTATTTT	CASSVDYLTDTQYF
TRBJ2-7	-	13	-	TRBV10-3	TGTGCCATCAGTGAGTCGGTTAGAGACGAGCAGTACTTC	CAISESVRDEQYF
TRBJ2-5	TRBD1	13	-	TRBV3-1/TRBV3-2	TGTGCCAGCAGCCGGCAGGGGGAAGAGACCCAGTACTTC	CASSRQGEETQYF
TRBJ1-1	TRBD1	14	-	TRBV5-1	TGCGCCAGCAGCTTGGGGACAGGGGGCACTGAAGCTTTCTTT	CASSLGTGGTEAFF
TRBJ1-6	-	13	-	TRBV7-2	TGTGCCAGCAGCCGCGGGGGCGGTTCGCCCCTCCACTTT	CASSRGGGSPLHF
TRBJ2-1	TRBD2	16	-	TRBV7-2	TGTGCCAGCAGCTTAGCGGGCGGGGGGATCGGAAATGAGCAGTTCTTC	CASSLAGGGIGNEQFF
TRBJ2-5	-	16	-	TRBV7-9	TGTGCCAGCAGCCCACACACGGAGCCCTTTCCGGAGACCCAGTACTTC	CASSPHTEPFPETQYF
TRBJ2-5	TRBD2	15	-	TRBV5-1	TGCGCCAGCAGCTTCACTAGCGGGTCCCAAGAGACCCAGTACTTC	CASSFTSGSQETQYF
TRBJ2-1	TRBD2	21	-	TRBV7-3	TGTGCCAGCAGCCTAGACAGGGGCGGTAGCGGGAGGGCCGGTGCCTACAATGAGCAGTTCTTC	CASSLDRGGSGRAGAYNEQFF
TRBJ2-5	-	14	-	TRBV27	TGTGCCAGCAGTTTCCTTAGAAGCGTAGAGACCCAGTACTTC	CASSFLRSVETQYF
TRBJ1-2	TRBD1	15	-	TRBV5-1	TGCGCCAGCAGCTCCGCAGCGACAGGGAGCTATGGCTACACCTTC	CASSSAATGSYGYTF
TRBJ1-4	TRBD1	14	-	TRBV30	TGTGCCTGGAGTGAGGGGACAGGGAATGAAAAACTGTTTTTT	CAWSEGTGNEKLFF
TRBJ1-3	TRBD1	15	-	TRBV4-1	TGCGCCAGCAGCCGAAAGACAGGGTTCGGAAACACCATATATTTT	CASSRKTGFGNTIYF
TRBJ2-7	TRBD1	13	-	TRBV28	TGTGCCAGCAGTCAGGGACAGGTGTACGAGCAGTACTTC	CASSQGQVYEQYF
TRBJ2-3	TRBD1	15	-	TRBV19	TGTGCCAGTAACCTCGGGACAGGGTGGTCAGATACGCAGTATTTT	CASNLGTGWSDTQYF
TRBJ1-1	-	15	-	TRBV6-5	TGTGCCAGCAGACACCGGGGGGGCCGGGGCACTGAAGCTTTCTTT	CASRHRGGRGTEAFF
TRBJ1-1	-	13	few	TRBV27	TGTGCCAGCAGCCCACAGGGTACCACTGAAGCTTTCTTT	CASSPQGTTEAFF
TRBJ1-1	-	11	-	TRBV5-1	TGCGCCAGCAGGGAGGGCACTGAAGCTTTCTTT	CASREGTEAFF
TRBJ1-2	-	13	-	TRBV9	TGTGCCAGCAGCGCCACTAGGAGGACGGTCCCTACCTTC	CASSATRRTVPTF
TRBJ2-3	-	15	once	TRBV6-5	TGTGCCAGCAGTTACTCGAGGGGGGGAACAGATACGCAGTATTTT	CASSYSRGGTDTQYF
TRBJ2-7	TRBD2	14	-	TRBV5-4	TGTGCCAGCAGACCGACTAGCGGGAGCTACGAGCAGTACTTC	CASRPTSGSYEQYF
TRBJ2-4	TRBD1	15	-	TRBV7-9	TGTGCCAGCAGCCAGACAGGGAAGGACAAAAACATTCAGTACTTC	CASSQTGKDKNIQYF
TRBJ1-2	-	17	-	TRBV5-5	TGTGCCAGCAGCTTGGTAAATTCTGGCGAAAAGTCTAGGGGCTACACCTTC	CASSLVNSGEKSRGYTF
TRBJ1-4	-	13	-	TRBV4-1	TGCGCCAGCAGTCGGACAGAAGGGGAAAAACTGTTTTTT	CASSRTEGEKLFF
TRBJ2-7	-	15	-	TRBV12-5	TGTGCTAGTGGTTTGGTACAGGCGGCGACCTACGAGCAGTACTTC	CASGLVQAATYEQYF
TRBJ1-2	-	12	few	TRBV2	TGTGCCAGCAATAGGGGAGGGGATGGCTACACCTTC	CASNRGGDGYTF
TRBJ1-1	TRBD1	14	-	TRBV28	TGTGCCAGCCCCCCCCCGACAGGGGGCACTGAAGCTTTCTTT	CASPPPTGGTEAFF
TRBJ2-7	TRBD2	16	-	TRBV4-1	TGCGCCAGCAGCCAAGACCGGGCGGGGGGGTCCTACGAGCAGTACTTC	CASSQDRAGGSYEQYF
TRBJ1-6	TRBD1	15	-	TRBV27	TGTGCCAGCAGACCAGACAGGGGCGTCAATTCACCCCTCCACTTT	CASRPDRGVNSPLHF
TRBJ1-1	TRBD1	17	-	TRBV5-6	TGTGCCAGCAGGGGAGGGACAGGGGGCGCGAAGTTCACTGAAGCTTTCTTT	CASRGGTGGAKFTEAFF
TRBJ2-5	TRBD2	12	-	TRBV2	TGTGCCAGCAGTGCTCCCGGACTAGCGGTGGACTTC	CASSAPGLAVDF
TRBJ2-3	TRBD2	19	-	TRBV2	TGTGCCAGCGCATTTACGGATACTAGCGGGGTACGTGGCACAGATACGCAGTATTTT	CASAFTDTSGVRGTDTQYF
TRBJ1-1	-	12	-	TRBV6-6	TGTGCCAGCAGCCCCAGGGACACTGAAGCTTTCTTT	CASSPRDTEAFF
TRBJ1-6	-	14	-	TRBV27	TGTGCCAGCAGTTTATCCAGGTCTAATTCACCCCTCCACTTT	CASSLSRSNSPLHF
TRBJ1-5	-	15	-	TRBV5-1	TGCGCCAGCAGCTTGGATGCAGGGAGCAATCAGCCCCAGCATTTT	CASSLDAGSNQPQHF
TRBJ2-7	TRBD1	14	-	TRBV28	TGTGCCAGTGTCACCGGGACAGTGTCCTACGAGCAGTACTTC	CASVTGTVSYEQYF
TRBJ1-5	TRBD1	15	-	TRBV20-1	TGCAGTGCTAGTCTAGGACAGGGATACAATCAGCCCCAGCATTTT	CSASLGQGYNQPQHF
TRBJ2-5	-	13	-	TRBV7-6	TGTGCCAGCAGCCTCGGCGGGCAAGAGACCCAGTACTTC	CASSLGGQETQYF
TRBJ2-1	-	11	-	TRBV6-6	TGTGCCAGCAGCGCGGTCAATGAGCAGTTCTTC	CASSAVNEQFF
TRBJ1-3	-	14	-	TRBV5-6	TGTGCCAGCAGCACAGGACACCTAGGAAACACCATATATTTT	CASSTGHLGNTIYF
TRBJ2-1	TRBD1	15	-	TRBV19	TGTGCCAGCACCAGTCCTGGGACAGTCGGAAATGAGCAGTTCTTC	CASTSPGTVGNEQFF
TRBJ1-3	-	16	-	TRBV30	TGTGCCTGGAGTGCCTTCGAGAGCCCCTCTGGAAACACCATATATTTT	CAWSAFESPSGNTIYF
TRBJ2-4	-	15	-	TRBV16	TGTGCCAGCAGCCCAGGAGGGCTAGCCAAAAACATTCAGTACTTC	CASSPGGLAKNIQYF
TRBJ1-2	-	14	-	TRBV11-2	TGTGCCAGCAGCTTAGCCCAGGGGTTCTATGGCTACACCTTC	CASSLAQGFYGYTF
TRBJ2-3	-	15	-	TRBV27	TGTGCCAGCAGCTACTCCGGGACTAGCACAGATACGCAGTATTTT	CASSYSGTSTDTQYF
TRBJ2-7	TRBD1	16	few	TRBV19	TGTGCCAGTAGTATAGACCGGGACAGGGGGAACTACGAGCAGTACTTC	CASSIDRDRGNYEQYF
TRBJ2-7	TRBD2	15	-	TRBV5-1	TGCGCCAGCAGCTTGGCACTAGCGGGAGTTAGCGAGCAGTACTTC	CASSLALAGVSEQYF
TRBJ1-2	-	15	-	TRBV19	TGTGCCAGTAGTCGCCAAATCAACTTTAACTATGGCTACACCTTC	CASSRQINFNYGYTF
TRBJ1-5	-	15	-	TRBV6-1	TGTGCCAGCAGTGAATCGGCCACAGGCATACAGCCCCAGCATTTT	CASSESATGIQPQHF
TRBJ1-1	TRBD1	15	-	TRBV6-1	TGTGCCAGCAGTGAGAGGACAGGATGGAACACTGAAGCTTTCTTT	CASSERTGWNTEAFF
TRBJ2-3	TRBD1	14	once	TRBV19	TGTGCCAGTAGTCCGAGGACAGGCGGTATACCTCAGTATTTT	CASSPRTGGIPQYF